The 28 T cell receptor beta chains in this list originate from one sample, sequenced in a study of cytomegalovirus exposure and HLA in healthy donors. The PCR used 60 Vbeta and 13 Jbeta primers. Measured with immunoSEQ multiplex PCR; TCRdb has only the in-frame clones, and not every one. The sample shows roughly 120,000 clones, around 72% of them seen only once. The sample consisted of PBMCs. These receptors originate from a woman aged 35 to 49 in good health and CMV-seropositive.

The rearrangement links TRBV19 to TRBJ1-2, with D perhaps matching TRBD1 (5 bases). The CDR3 is 13 residues long. The germline CDR1 and CDR2 sequences are LNHDA and SQIVND (reference sequence). Deletions cut 7 bases from V and 6 bases from J, with 15 bases between. This CDR3 reads CASKRQGTHGYTF. In DNA form, the CDR3 reads TGTGCCAGTAAACGCCAGGGAACGCATGGCTACACCTTC.

The chain has TRBV13 and TRBJ2-1, with 7 nucleotides matching TRBD1. This CDR3 spans 12 amino acids. The V gene end was trimmed by 5 bases and the J gene end by 7 bases; junction bases not matched to a gene: 2. Germline CDR1 reads PRHDT; CDR2 reads FYEKMQ (reference sequence). CDR3 loop: CASSPGGNEQFF. As DNA, the CDR3 is TGTGCCAGCAGCCCAGGGGGTAATGAGCAGTTCTTC.

J is TRBJ1-2 and V is TRBV9; no reliable D call. This CDR3 has 11 amino acids. Germline CDR1 reads SGDLS; CDR2 reads YYNGEE. V was trimmed by 3 bases and J by 5 bases, leaving 5 bases between them. Written as DNA, the CDR3 is TGTGCCAGCAGCGCCCTTTATGGCTACACCTTC. Translated, it gives CASSALYGYTF.

The chain combines TRBV6-6 with TRBJ2-4; 7 positions agree with TRBD2. V lost 7 bases and J lost 7; bases outside the gene matches: 10. The CDR3 has 14 residues. CDR1 is MNHNY and CDR2 is SVGAGI in the germline V gene (reference sequence). The CDR3 DNA sequence: TGTGCCAGCACTAGTAGTCGGGGGGTTAACATTCAGTACTTC. Amino acid sequence: CASTSSRGVNIQYF.

The chain couples TRBV2 to TRBJ1-1; 7 bases agree with TRBD1. This CDR3 region has 13 residues. V shed 5 bases, J shed 3 bases, and the junction held 3 bases outside the gene matches. Germline values: CDR1 SNHLY, CDR2 FYNNEI. The CDR3 loop is CASSTGVDTEAFF. The CDR3, as DNA: TGTGCCAGCAGTACAGGGGTCGACACTGAAGCTTTCTTT.

This chain's CDR3 is CASSEGQGNYGYTF. CDR3 bases: TGTGCCAGCAGTGAAGGACAGGGCAACTATGGCTACACCTTC. The chain combines TRBV25-1 with TRBJ1-2; 8 nucleotides align to TRBD1. This CDR3 region has 14 residues. V lost 2 bases and J lost 2; bases outside the gene matches: 1. Germline-derived CDR1 and CDR2 are MGHDK and SYGVNS.

The chain has TRBV10-1 and TRBJ2-1; unclear D gene. In germline, CDR1 is WNHNN, CDR2 SYGVQD (reference sequence). The CDR3 is 12 amino acids. The V gene lost 5 bases and the J gene lost 10 bases, with 12 bases spanning the gap. CDR3 sequence (DNA): TGCGCCAGCAGTCTAGACTGGAGAGAGCAGTTCTTC. Protein: CASSLDWREQFF.

In this sample, this clone turned up once. This chain uses TRBV5-1 with TRBJ2-5, with D possibly TRBD2 on 7 matching bases. CDR1 and CDR2 (germline): SGHRS, YFSETQ. The length of the CDR3 is 14 residues. Trimming shortened V by 0 bases and J by 4 bases, and 10 bases separated the two germline ends. The CDR3 region is CASSLGGGPETQYF. The CDR3 nucleotides are TGCGCCAGCAGCTTGGGGGGGGGCCCAGAGACCCAGTACTTC.

The rearrangement links TRBV5-4 to TRBJ2-7; weak D call: TRBD1 (5 bases). V lost 0 bases to trimming and J lost 1 base, with 11 bases between them. From germline, CDR1 is SGHNT and CDR2 YYREEE (reference sequence). The length of the CDR3 is 15 residues. CDR3 residues: CASSLGAGRSYEQYF. The CDR3 nucleotides read TGTGCCAGCAGCTTGGGGGCAGGGCGATCCTACGAGCAGTACTTC.

V gene TRBV6-5 combines with J gene TRBJ2-1, with D perhaps matching TRBD1 (5 bases). The germline CDR1 and CDR2 sequences are MNHEY and SVGAGI. This CDR3 comprises 12 residues. V was pared by 6 bases and J by 8 bases, with 11 bases between. CDR3 DNA sequence: TGTGCCAGCAGCCACGACAGCGATGAGCAGTTCTTC. Translated: CASSHDSDEQFF.

This chain joins TRBV6-5 and TRBJ2-7, with D tentatively TRBD1 (5 bases). Trimming left V 6 bases short and J 1 base short, with 16 bases between. The CDR3 totals 15 residues. Germline V gene lookup returns CDR1 MNHEY and CDR2 SVGAGI. DNA for the CDR3: TGTGCCAGCAGCACCGCAGGGTCAGGGTCCTACGAGCAGTACTTC. Amino acid sequence: CASSTAGSGSYEQYF.

The chain couples TRBV11-2 to TRBJ2-2; 7 nucleotides match TRBD1. The V segment lost 5 bases and the J segment 3 bases; nucleotides outside the gene matches: 3. The CDR3 spans 14 residues. From germline, CDR1 is SGHAT and CDR2 FQNNGV. CDR3 region: CASSVGQYTGELFF. CDR3 DNA sequence: TGTGCCAGCAGCGTGGGACAGTACACCGGGGAGCTGTTTTTT.

The chain carries TRBV6-1 and TRBJ2-3; TRBD1 might be the D (6 bases). Germline V gives CDR1 MNHNS, CDR2 SASEGT. The length of the CDR3 is 15 residues. Trimming stripped 4 bases from V and 1 base from J, with 12 bases between. Written as DNA, the CDR3 is TGTGCCAGCAGTGCGGGCAGGGGACGCACAGATACGCAGTATTTT. This sequence encodes CASSAGRGRTDTQYF.

Worth noting for this clone: The identical CDR3 is also encoded by other nucleotide sequences in the sample. V is TRBV6-5 and J is TRBJ1-4, with 9 positions matching TRBD1. This CDR3 is 15 amino acids long. The germline V gene has CDR1 MNHEY and CDR2 SVGAGI. V was clipped by 4 bases and J by 6 bases; unmatched bases: 6. CDR3 in amino acids: CASSSQGQGYEKLFF. DNA for the CDR3: TGTGCCAGCAGTTCTCAAGGACAGGGGTATGAAAAACTGTTTTTT.

The chain uses TRBV7-2 and TRBJ2-5; D uncertain. Germline V gene lookup returns CDR1 SGHTA and CDR2 FQGNSA. The CDR3 has 16 amino acids. V lost 5 bases and J lost 0, with 16 bases in between. The CDR3 nucleotides are TGTGCCAGCAGCCTACAGAGATCTGTGTACCAAGAGACCCAGTACTTC. Translated, it gives CASSLQRSVYQETQYF.

The chain uses TRBV5-1 and TRBJ1-6; D perhaps matches TRBD1 (5 bases). With 3 bases removed from V and 9 bases from J, the gap between germline ends came to 19 bases. The CDR3 has 16 residues. Germline V CDR1 and CDR2: SGHRS, YFSETQ. CDR3 in amino acids: CASSWQHGHGSSPLHF. The CDR3 DNA follows: TGCGCCAGCAGCTGGCAGCACGGACATGGTAGTTCACCCCTCCACTTT.

The chain joins TRBV25-1 to TRBJ2-1, with 7 bases aligning to TRBD1. The CDR3 totals 14 residues. The germline V gene has CDR1 MGHDK and CDR2 SYGVNS. V lost 4 bases to trimming and J lost 4 bases; unmatched junction nucleotides: 4. CDR3 amino acids: CASSVGTAYNEQFF. The CDR3 nucleotides are TGTGCCAGCAGTGTGGGGACAGCATACAATGAGCAGTTCTTC.

This chain joins TRBV10-3 and TRBJ1-2; a possible D gene is TRBD1 (6 bases). The CDR3 covers 11 residues. Trimming removed 3 bases from V and 14 bases from J, with 13 bases in between. Germline V lookup: CDR1 ENHRY, CDR2 SYGVKD. Here the CDR3 reads CAISDRTVPTF. The CDR3 nucleotides read TGTGCCATCAGTGACAGGACAGTCCCTACCTTC.

The chain carries TRBV9 and TRBJ2-3; TRBD2 aligns across 10 bases. The CDR3 runs to 14 residues. Germline CDR1 is SGDLS and CDR2 is YYNGEE. The V segment lost 4 bases and the J segment 5 bases; nucleotides outside the gene matches: 4. CDR3 sequence (DNA): TGTGCCAGCAGCACCAGACTAGCGGGAGATACGCAGTATTTT. It codes for CASSTRLAGDTQYF.

The rearrangement links TRBV5-4 to TRBJ1-1; no clear D. The CDR3 contains 16 residues. Germline V gives CDR1 SGHNT, CDR2 YYREEE (reference sequence). With 0 bases removed from V and 0 bases from J, the gap between germline ends came to 12 bases. The DNA for the CDR3 is TGTGCCAGCAGCTTGGCCGGGAGGGCCCTGAACACTGAAGCTTTCTTT. Translation: CASSLAGRALNTEAFF. Full variable domain (missing parts from reference TRBV5-4 and TRBJ1-1): ETGVTQSPTHLIKTRGQQVTLRCSSQSGHNTVSWYQQALGQGPQFIFQYYREEENGRGNFPPRFSGLQFPNYSSELNVNALELDDSALYLCASSLAGRALNTEAFFGQGTRLTVV.

A few counts support this clone. J is TRBJ2-2 and V is TRBV5-1; a possible D gene is TRBD1 (6 bases). CDR3 length: 14 amino acids. Trimming left V 0 bases short and J 5 bases short, with 8 bases between. Per germline, CDR1 SGHRS and CDR2 YFSETQ. CDR3 coding DNA: TGCGCCAGCAGCTTGGGGACAGCTACCGGGGAGCTGTTTTTT. This encodes CASSLGTATGELFF.

The chain links TRBV5-6 to TRBJ2-5, with TRBD2 as a possible D gene (5 bases). Trimming cost V 0 bases and J 1 base, with 13 bases left between them. Germline V gives CDR1 SGHDT, CDR2 YYEEEE. The CDR3 has 16 amino acids. CDR3 protein: CASSLARAALQETQYF. DNA for the CDR3: TGTGCCAGCAGCTTGGCGAGGGCCGCACTCCAAGAGACCCAGTACTTC.

The V and J genes are TRBV5-6 and TRBJ1-6; D perhaps matches TRBD1 (6 bases). CDR1 is SGHDT and CDR2 is YYEEEE in the germline V gene. There are 14 residues in the CDR3. Trimming pared 3 bases from V and 9 bases from J, leaving 13 bases between. In DNA form, the CDR3 reads TGTGCCAGCAGCTCGGGGGGGCCTGGTTCACCCCTCCACTTT. Translating gives CASSSGGPGSPLHF. The full variable domain, completed using reference TRBV5-6 and TRBJ1-6, is DAGVTQSPTHLIKTRGQQVTLRCSPKSGHDTVSWYQQALGQGPQFIFQYYEEEERQRGNFPDRFSGHQFPNYSSELNVNALLLGDSALYLCASSSGGPGSPLHFGNGTRLTVT.

V and J are TRBV10-3 and TRBJ2-7; D ambiguous. Germline V gene lookup returns CDR1 ENHRY and CDR2 SYGVKD. CDR3 length: 13 amino acids. V was clipped by 7 bases and J by 5 bases, with 15 bases between them. Here the CDR3 reads CAINWQAENEQYF. The CDR3 nucleotides are TGTGCCATCAATTGGCAGGCCGAAAACGAGCAGTACTTC.

The chain recombines TRBV5-4 with TRBJ1-5; 9 bases line up with TRBD1. The CDR3 covers 14 residues. The V gene end was trimmed by 3 bases and the J gene end by 12 bases; junction bases not matched to a gene: 10. Germline CDR1 reads SGHNT; CDR2 reads YYREEE (reference sequence). The CDR3 DNA is TGTGCCAGCAGCTCGGACAGGGGAGGGAAGGTCCAGCATTTT. Translation: CASSSDRGGKVQHF.

On this clone: The same CDR3 can be traced to other DNA sequences in this sample. J is TRBJ1-1 and V is TRBV5-1; D not resolved. V dropped 0 bases and J dropped 8 bases, with 14 bases sitting between them. Germline CDR1 is SGHRS and CDR2 is YFSETQ. This CDR3 is 14 amino acids long. Written as DNA, the CDR3 is TGCGCCAGCAGCTTGGAAATTGGGCCAACCGAAGCTTTCTTT. It codes for CASSLEIGPTEAFF.

In the case of this clone: Other nucleotide sequences in the sample specify the same CDR3. The J gene is TRBJ1-6, the V gene TRBV29-1; a weak D match, TRBD1 (5 bases). Germline assignment: CDR1 SQVTM and CDR2 ANQGSEA. Trimming shortened V by 6 bases and J by 8 bases, and 17 bases separated the two germline ends. The CDR3 contains 14 residues. The CDR3 is CSVSDRGKDSPLHF. CDR3 sequence (DNA): TGCAGCGTCTCAGACCGGGGGAAGGATTCACCCCTCCACTTT.

V usage is TRBV2 and J usage is TRBJ1-1, with TRBD1 matching 9 bases. CDR3 length: 15 amino acids. CDR1 SNHLY and CDR2 FYNNEI come from the germline V gene. Trimming removed 7 bases from V and 1 base from J; junction bases left unmatched: 7. The CDR3 region is CASNTGGSGNTEAFF. CDR3 bases: TGTGCCAGCAATACAGGGGGCTCAGGGAACACTGAAGCTTTCTTT.